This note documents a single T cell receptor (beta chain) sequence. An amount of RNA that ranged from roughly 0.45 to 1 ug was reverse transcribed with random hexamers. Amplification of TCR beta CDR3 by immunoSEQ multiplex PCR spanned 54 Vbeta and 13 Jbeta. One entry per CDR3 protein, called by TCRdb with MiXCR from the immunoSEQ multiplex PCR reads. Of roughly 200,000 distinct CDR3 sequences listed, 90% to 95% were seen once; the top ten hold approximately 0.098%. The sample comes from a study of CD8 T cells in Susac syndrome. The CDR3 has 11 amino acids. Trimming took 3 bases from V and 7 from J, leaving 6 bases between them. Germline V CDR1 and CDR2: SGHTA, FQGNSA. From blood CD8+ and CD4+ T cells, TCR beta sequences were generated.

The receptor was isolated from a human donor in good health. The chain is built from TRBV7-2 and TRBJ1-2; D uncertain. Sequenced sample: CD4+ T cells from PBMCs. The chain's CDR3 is CASSFKGGYTF. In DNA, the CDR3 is TGTGCCAGCAGCTTTAAGGGTGGCTACACCTTC.